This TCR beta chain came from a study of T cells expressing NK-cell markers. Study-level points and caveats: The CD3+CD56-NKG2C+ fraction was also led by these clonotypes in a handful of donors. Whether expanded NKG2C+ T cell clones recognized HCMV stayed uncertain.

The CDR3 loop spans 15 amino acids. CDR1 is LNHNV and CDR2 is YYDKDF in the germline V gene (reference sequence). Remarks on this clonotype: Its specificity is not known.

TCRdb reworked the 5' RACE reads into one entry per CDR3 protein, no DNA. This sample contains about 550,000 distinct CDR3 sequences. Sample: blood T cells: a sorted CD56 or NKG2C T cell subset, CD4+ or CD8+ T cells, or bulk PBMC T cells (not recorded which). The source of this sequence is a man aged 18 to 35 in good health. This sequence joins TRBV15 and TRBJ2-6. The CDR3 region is CATSPTSSGANVLTF.